This record covers a single T cell receptor beta chain. Its antigen is undetermined. These data belong to a study of cytomegalovirus exposure and HLA in healthy donors. General study results and limits: The study designated fewer than 200 TCR beta chains cytomegalovirus-associated.

This PCR relied on a set of 60 Vbeta primers and 13 Jbeta primers. Measured with immunoSEQ multiplex PCR; TCRdb has only the in-frame clones, and not every one. Of 150,000 to 200,000 clones listed, around 80% are singletons. Germline V gives CDR1 LGHNA, CDR2 YNFKEQ. With 0 bases removed from V and 3 bases from J, the gap between germline ends came to 12 bases. The CDR3 runs 15 residues. The TCR originated in a girl under 18 in good health and CMV-seropositive. This rearrangement joins TRBV4-2 to TRBJ2-7; weak D call: TRBD1 (6 bases). The material sequenced was PBMCs. The CDR3 sequence is CASSQEWDKDYEQYF. The CDR3 DNA sequence: TGTGCCAGCAGCCAAGAGTGGGACAAGGACTACGAGCAGTACTTC.